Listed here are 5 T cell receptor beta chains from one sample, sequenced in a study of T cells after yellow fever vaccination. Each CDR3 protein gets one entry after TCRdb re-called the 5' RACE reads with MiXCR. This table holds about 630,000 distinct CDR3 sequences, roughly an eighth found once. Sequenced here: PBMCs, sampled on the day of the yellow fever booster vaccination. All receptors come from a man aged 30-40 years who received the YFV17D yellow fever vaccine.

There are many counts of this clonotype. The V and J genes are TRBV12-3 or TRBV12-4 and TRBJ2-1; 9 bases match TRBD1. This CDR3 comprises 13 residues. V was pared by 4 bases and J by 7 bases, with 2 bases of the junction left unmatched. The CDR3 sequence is CASSSGQGNEQFF. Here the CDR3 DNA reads TGTGCCAGCAGTTCCGGACAGGGGAATGAGCAGTTCTTC.

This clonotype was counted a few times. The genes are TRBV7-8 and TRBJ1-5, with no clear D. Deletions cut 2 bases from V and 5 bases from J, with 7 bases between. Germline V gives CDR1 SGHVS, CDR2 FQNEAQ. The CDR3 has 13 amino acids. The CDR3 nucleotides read TGTGCCAGCAGCTTATTTAGGGATCAGCCCCAGCATTTT. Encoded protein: CASSLFRDQPQHF. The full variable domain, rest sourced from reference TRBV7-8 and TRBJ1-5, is GAGVSQSPRYKVAKRGQDVALRCDPISGHVSLFWYQQALGQGPEFLTYFQNEAQLDKSGLPSDRFFAERPEGSVSTLKIQRTQQEDSAVYLCASSLFRDQPQHFGDGTRLSIL.

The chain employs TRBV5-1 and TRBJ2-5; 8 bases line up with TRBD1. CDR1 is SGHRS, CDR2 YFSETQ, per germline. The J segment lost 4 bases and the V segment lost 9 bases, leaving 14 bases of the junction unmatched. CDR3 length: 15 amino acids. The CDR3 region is CATTGEGQGGETQYF. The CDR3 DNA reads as TGCGCCACCACAGGGGAAGGACAGGGAGGAGAGACCCAGTACTTC.

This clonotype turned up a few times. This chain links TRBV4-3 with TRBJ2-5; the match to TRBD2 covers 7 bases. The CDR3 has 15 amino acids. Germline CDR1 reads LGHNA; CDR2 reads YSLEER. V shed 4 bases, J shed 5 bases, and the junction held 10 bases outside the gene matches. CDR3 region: CASSPTSAPGETQYF. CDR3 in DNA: TGCGCCAGCAGCCCTACTAGCGCCCCAGGGGAGACCCAGTACTTC.

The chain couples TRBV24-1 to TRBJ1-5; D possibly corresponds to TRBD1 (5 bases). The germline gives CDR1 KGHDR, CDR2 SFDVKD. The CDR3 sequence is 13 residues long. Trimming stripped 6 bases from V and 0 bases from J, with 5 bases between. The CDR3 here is CATSTGSNQPQHF. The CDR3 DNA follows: TGTGCCACCAGTACAGGTAGCAATCAGCCCCAGCATTTT.